The next 18 T cell receptor beta chains were all read from a single sample in a study of blood T cell repertoires in COVID-19. Sequencing used immunoSEQ multiplex PCR; TCRdb keeps in-frame clones, though not all of them. This table holds approximately 250,000 clones, approximately 86% found once. The sample consisted of peripheral blood. These receptors were obtained from a woman in her 70s with COVID-19, enrolled during active disease.

The rearrangement links TRBV9 to TRBJ2-5; a weak D match, TRBD2 (5 bases). Between the trimmed V and J ends, which lost 3 bases and 6 bases, there was a span of 9 bases. The germline CDR1 and CDR2 sequences are SGDLS and YYNGEE. CDR3 length equals 12 residues. CDR3 sequence reads: CASSGESKTQYF. As DNA, the CDR3 is TGTGCCAGCAGCGGGGAGTCCAAGACCCAGTACTTC.

The chain combines TRBV30 with TRBJ2-7; tentative D call: TRBD2 (6 bases). The V gene's germline CDR1 is GTSNPN and CDR2 SVGIG (reference sequence). V was clipped by 2 bases and J by 4 bases, with 12 bases between them. The CDR3 totals 13 residues. In DNA, the CDR3 is TGTGCCTGGAGTCCGGGACTTGTATACGAGCAGTACTTC. Translation: CAWSPGLVYEQYF.

The chain is built from TRBV4-1 and TRBJ1-6; the D gene is possibly TRBD1 (6 bases). CDR3 length equals 16 residues. Germline assignment: CDR1 MGHRA and CDR2 YSYEKL. V was cut by 0 bases and J by 8 bases, with 14 bases left in between. CDR3 in amino acids: CASSQDSTGLYSPLHF. CDR3 coding DNA: TGCGCCAGCAGCCAAGACTCAACAGGGCTATATTCACCCCTCCACTTT.

The count of this clone is one. The chain employs TRBV11-2 and TRBJ2-6, with D possibly matching TRBD2 (7 bases). CDR1 SGHAT and CDR2 FQNNGV come from the germline V gene. This CDR3 has 18 amino acids. With 4 bases removed from V and 2 bases from J, the gap between germline ends came to 18 bases. CDR3 in amino acids: CASSSTGRGGPGANVLTF. For the CDR3, the DNA is TGTGCCAGCAGCTCTACAGGGAGGGGTGGCCCTGGGGCCAACGTCCTGACTTTC.

The V and J genes are TRBV24-1 and TRBJ1-3, with D hard to call. The ends were cut back, 12 bases at V and 0 bases at J, with 17 bases in the middle. Germline assignment: CDR1 KGHDR and CDR2 SFDVKD. This CDR3 spans 15 amino acids. CDR3 protein: CASLVAGLSGNTIYF. CDR3 in DNA: TGTGCCTCACTAGTCGCAGGTCTCTCTGGAAACACCATATATTTT.

The chain couples TRBV27 to TRBJ1-2, with TRBD1 as a possible D gene (5 bases). The CDR3 runs to 16 residues. Germline-derived CDR1 and CDR2 are MNHEY and SMNVEV (reference sequence). V was shortened by 5 bases and J by 2 bases, with 18 bases between the two germline ends. CDR3: CASSLVAGILNYGYTF. CDR3 nucleotide sequence: TGTGCCAGCAGTCTTGTGGCAGGGATCTTGAACTATGGCTACACCTTC.

The gene calls are TRBV12-3 or TRBV12-4 and TRBJ2-5, with 8 nucleotides matching TRBD1. The ends lost 6 bases at V and 9 bases at J; junction bases unmatched: 6. The CDR3 is made up of 12 amino acids. CDR3 sequence reads: CASRDRVGSQYF. The CDR3 nucleotides are TGTGCCAGCAGGGACAGGGTGGGGTCCCAGTACTTC.

Only one count was recorded for this clone. V is TRBV5-1 and J is TRBJ1-1; D call uncertain. In germline, CDR1 is SGHRS, CDR2 YFSETQ. CDR3 length: 17 residues. V lost 0 bases and J lost 1, with 16 bases in between. CDR3 region: CASSLDGAHRGNTEAFF. CDR3 in DNA: TGCGCCAGCAGCTTGGACGGTGCTCACCGCGGGAACACTGAAGCTTTCTTT.

This clone has only a few counts. The chain has TRBV18 and TRBJ2-2; TRBD2 matches at 7 bases. The CDR3 loop spans 20 amino acids. V gave up 3 bases and J gave up 0 bases; unmatched junction bases: 16. The V gene's germline CDR1 is KGHSH and CDR2 LQKENI. CDR3 DNA sequence: TGTGCCAGCTCACCCTACCTCGATTTCGGGGGGTACTCGAACACCGGGGAGCTGTTTTTT. It yields the protein CASSPYLDFGGYSNTGELFF.

The chain links TRBV5-1 to TRBJ1-6, with D hard to call. Germline V gene data show CDR1 as SGHRS and CDR2 as YFSETQ. The CDR3 spans 15 residues. With 2 bases removed from V and 6 bases from J, the gap between germline ends came to 12 bases. CDR3 coding DNA: TGCGCCAGCAGCTTACCTGGAGCCTCTAATTCACCCCTCCACTTT. Translation gives CASSLPGASNSPLHF.

The rearrangement uses TRBV7-7 and TRBJ2-2, with 10 bases matching TRBD2. V gave up 4 bases and J gave up 4 bases; unmatched junction bases: 9. This CDR3 region has 17 residues. CDR1 and CDR2 from the germline V gene are SSHAT and FNYEAQ (reference sequence). In DNA, the CDR3 is TGTGCCAGCAGCTACAGCGGGGGGGCCGTTCTCACCGGGGAGCTGTTTTTT. It yields the protein CASSYSGGAVLTGELFF.

This sequence joins TRBV6-2 or TRBV6-3 and TRBJ2-7; tentatively, D is TRBD2 (7 bases). CDR3 size: 14 residues. Germline CDR1 MNHEY, CDR2 SVGEGT. Trimming pared 2 bases from V and 5 bases from J, leaving 13 bases between. DNA for the CDR3: TGTGCCAGCAGTTACCGGGGGGCGCTCCACGAGCAGTACTTC. Its protein is CASSYRGALHEQYF.

The chain carries TRBV18 and TRBJ1-3; no reliable D call. V lost 0 bases, J lost 8 bases, and 8 bases lay in between. The CDR3 contains 13 residues. Germline loops: CDR1 KGHSH, CDR2 LQKENI. In DNA, the CDR3 is TGTGCCAGCTCACCACCCTCTCTTTACACCATATATTTT. Residues: CASSPPSLYTIYF.

The rearrangement links TRBV13 to TRBJ2-1; 10 positions agree with TRBD2. V dropped 6 bases and J dropped 7; count of bases not matched to a gene: 12. The CDR3 length is 16 residues. CDR1 and CDR2 from the germline V gene are PRHDT and FYEKMQ (reference sequence). CDR3 residues: CASSSRLAGVSNEQFF. DNA for the CDR3: TGTGCCAGCAGTTCCCGGCTAGCGGGGGTGTCGAATGAGCAGTTCTTC.

V gene TRBV9 combines with J gene TRBJ1-4; TRBD1 matches at 9 bases. In germline, CDR1 is SGDLS, CDR2 YYNGEE. The CDR3 contains 15 residues. Germline trimming cut 1 base from V and 8 bases from J; bases unmatched to any gene: 6. The CDR3 loop is CASSVSGTGREKLFF. DNA of the CDR3: TGTGCCAGCAGCGTAAGCGGGACAGGGAGGGAAAAACTGTTTTTT.

The chain employs TRBV19 and TRBJ2-2; 9 nucleotides align to TRBD1. J gave up 5 bases and V 7 bases, and 8 bases lay outside the gene matches. Germline values: CDR1 LNHDA, CDR2 SQIVND (reference sequence). The CDR3 totals 15 residues. The DNA for the CDR3 is TGTGCCAGTAACCCCGTGACAGGGGGGACCGGGGAGCTGTTTTTT. Residues: CASNPVTGGTGELFF.

The chain is built from TRBV5-4 and TRBJ2-2; D gene uncertain. The V and J ends lost 4 bases and 3 bases respectively, with 7 bases between them. This CDR3 region has 13 residues. The germline V gene has CDR1 SGHNT and CDR2 YYREEE (reference sequence). The CDR3 coding sequence is TGTGCCAGCAGCACTCAGGACACCGGGGAGCTGTTTTTT. The encoded protein is CASSTQDTGELFF.

V is TRBV4-1 and J is TRBJ1-2, with TRBD1 as a possible D gene (6 bases). Between the trimmed V and J ends, which lost 4 bases and 0 bases, there was a span of 30 bases. This CDR3 has 21 residues. Looked up from germline, CDR1 is MGHRA and CDR2 is YSYEKL. CDR3 loop: CASSLSNGRTAGSFTNYGYTF. CDR3 DNA sequence: TGCGCCAGCAGCCTAAGTAACGGGAGGACAGCAGGTTCTTTCACTAACTATGGCTACACCTTC.